Only a few counts were recorded for the clone carrying this T cell receptor beta chain. Its target is not known. V was pared by 1 base and J by 0 bases, with 6 bases of the junction left unmatched. The V gene's germline CDR1 is SQVTM and CDR2 ANQGSEA. This CDR3 has 18 amino acids. This sample was included in a study of CD8 T cells in ankylosing spondylitis. Points from the study as a whole: Disease-associated clones were CD8+ and fairly uncommon in peripheral blood. Ankylosing spondylitis blood appeared to carry a characteristic TCR beta motif of roughly eight highly homologous variants. Some motif variants had been reported before (in reactive arthritis synovial fluid and blood). Disease-associated clones were reportedly significantly overrepresented in matched ankylosing spondylitis synovial fluid.

A quantitative 5'-RACE method, one with molecular barcodes, was used to make TCR beta libraries. TCRdb independently ran MiXCR on the 5' RACE reads; one entry per CDR3 protein. This table holds roughly 450,000 distinct CDR3 sequences, roughly 26% found once. The V call is TRBV29-1, the J call TRBJ2-3; 14 bases fit TRBD2. The sample consisted of blood, either unsorted or a sorted T cell fraction (not recorded which). The TCR was taken from a male donor with ankylosing spondylitis. The CDR3 region is CSVEGLAGGTPSTDTQYF. In DNA form, the CDR3 reads TGCAGCGTTGAAGGACTAGCGGGAGGGACCCCTAGCACAGATACGCAGTATTTT.